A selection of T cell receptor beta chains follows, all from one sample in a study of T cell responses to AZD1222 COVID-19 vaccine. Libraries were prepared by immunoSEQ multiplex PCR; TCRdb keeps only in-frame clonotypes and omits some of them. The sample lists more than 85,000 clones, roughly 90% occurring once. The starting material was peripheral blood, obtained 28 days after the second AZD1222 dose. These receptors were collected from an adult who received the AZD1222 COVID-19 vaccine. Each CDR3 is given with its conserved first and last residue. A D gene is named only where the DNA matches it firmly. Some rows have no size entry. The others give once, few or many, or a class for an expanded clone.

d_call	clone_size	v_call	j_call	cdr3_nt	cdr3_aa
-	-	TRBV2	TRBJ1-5	TGTGCCAGCAGGGGTCGGGCAGGTTCCAATCAGCCCCAGCATTTT	CASRGRAGSNQPQHF
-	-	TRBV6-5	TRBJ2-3	TGTGCCAGCAGTTCCGATATCACAGATACGCAGTATTTT	CASSSDITDTQYF
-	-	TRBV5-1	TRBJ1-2	TGCGCCAGCAGCCCGAGACTGACAGTCTATGGCTACACCTTC	CASSPRLTVYGYTF
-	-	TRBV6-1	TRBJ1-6	TGTGCCAGCAGTGAAGGTTTAGGGACGACGGATTCACCCCTCCACTTT	CASSEGLGTTDSPLHF
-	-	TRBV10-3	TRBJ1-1	TGTGCCGTACAGGCAGGGCCTCAGGACACTGAAGCTTTCTTT	CAVQAGPQDTEAFF
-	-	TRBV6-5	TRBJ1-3	TGTGCCAGCAGTTACTGGGGCCTCTCTGGAAACACCATATATTTT	CASSYWGLSGNTIYF
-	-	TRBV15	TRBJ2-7	TGTGCCACCAGCAGAGACGCTTTTGGGGGCTACGAGCAGTACTTC	CATSRDAFGGYEQYF
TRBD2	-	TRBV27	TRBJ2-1	TGTGCCAGCAGTTTGGGCGGGAGTTTAGACAATGAGCAGTTCTTC	CASSLGGSLDNEQFF
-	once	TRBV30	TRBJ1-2	TGTGCCTGGAGTGTAACGCCAGGGGCTGGCTACACCTTC	CAWSVTPGAGYTF
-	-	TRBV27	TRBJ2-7	TGTGCCAGCAGTTTGTCCAGGGATCACTTAGCCTACGAGCAGTACTTC	CASSLSRDHLAYEQYF